The 4 T cell receptor beta chains reported below all come from one sample, sequenced in a study of blood T cell repertoires in COVID-19. Sequencing used immunoSEQ multiplex PCR; TCRdb keeps in-frame clones, though not all of them. In the table there are about 160,000 clones, 85% of which are singletons. Sequencing was carried out using peripheral blood. These receptors were taken from a human donor with acute or convalescent COVID-19. The donor label of this sample is uncertain.

The CDR3 loop is CASSYSRPRFTEAFF. In nucleotides, the CDR3 is TGTGCCAGCAGTTACTCGAGGCCGCGTTTCACTGAAGCTTTCTTT. The chain recombines TRBV6-5 with TRBJ1-1; D ambiguous. The CDR3 spans 15 residues. Germline V lookup: CDR1 MNHEY, CDR2 SVGAGI. Trimming cost V 0 bases and J 4 bases, with 12 bases left between them.

J is TRBJ1-4 and V is TRBV19, with D unresolved. This CDR3 has 14 amino acids. Germline values: CDR1 LNHDA, CDR2 SQIVND (reference sequence). Trimming removed 5 bases from V and 8 bases from J, with 15 bases in between. CDR3 sequence: CASSYDRDREKLFF. CDR3 nucleotide sequence: TGTGCCAGTAGTTACGACCGGGATCGGGAAAAACTGTTTTTT.

This sequence joins TRBV5-1 and TRBJ2-3, with 7 nucleotides matching TRBD2. After removal of 5 bases from V and 0 bases from J, the junction contained 6 bases not matched to a gene. Germline V lookup: CDR1 SGHRS, CDR2 YFSETQ. The CDR3 runs 15 residues. The CDR3 sequence is CASRLISGSTDTQYF. The CDR3 DNA follows: TGCGCCAGCAGATTGATTAGCGGGAGCACAGATACGCAGTATTTT.

About this clone: The sample has other DNA sequences that encode this CDR3 too. The CDR3 DNA reads TGTGCCAGCAGCCAGGGACTGGGTCTATACGAGCAGTACTTC. Its translation: CASSQGLGLYEQYF. The chain is built from TRBV14 and TRBJ2-7; TRBD2 might be the D (6 bases). CDR1 is SGHDN, CDR2 FVKESK, per germline. CDR3 length: 14 amino acids. V lost 3 bases, J lost 4 bases, and 13 bases lay in between.